This T cell receptor (beta chain) was obtained from a study of blood T cell repertoires in COVID-19. Background on the study: Sites across the United States, Italy and Spain contributed samples from acute and convalescent COVID-19.

A remark on this clone: Sequence at one end of the junction differs from germline and may be a read error.

Germline-derived CDR1 and CDR2 are SSHAT and FNYEAQ (reference sequence). The CDR3 has 13 residues. In the authors' methods: The authors estimated nucleated cell counts from reference gene primer amplification. Assay: immunoSEQ multiplex PCR; the TCRdb copy retains only in-frame clones and omits some. V, J and clone size are those of that table, while D and trimming were read from the DNA. The table lists 170,000 or so clones, approximately 90% of them singletons, with around 12% in the top ten. This sequence originates from a woman in her seventies with COVID-19, enrolled during active disease. The specimen sequenced was peripheral blood. This sequence joins TRBV7-7 and TRBJ2-2, with TRBD2 as a possible D gene (5 bases). In DNA form, the CDR3 reads TGTGCTAGCAGCTTCGGGAAGACCGGGGAGCTGTTTTTT. It codes for CASSFGKTGELFF.